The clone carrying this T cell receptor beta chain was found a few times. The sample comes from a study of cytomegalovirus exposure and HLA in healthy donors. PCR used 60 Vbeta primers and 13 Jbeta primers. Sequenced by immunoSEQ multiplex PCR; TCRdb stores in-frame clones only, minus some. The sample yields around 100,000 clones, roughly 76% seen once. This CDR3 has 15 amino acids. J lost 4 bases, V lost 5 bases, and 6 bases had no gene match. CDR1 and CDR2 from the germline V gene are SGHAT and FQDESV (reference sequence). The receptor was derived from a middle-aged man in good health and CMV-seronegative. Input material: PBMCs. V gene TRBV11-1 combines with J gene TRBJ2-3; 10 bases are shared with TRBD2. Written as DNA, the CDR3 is TGTGCCAGCAGCCCCGGGACTAGCGCCTCAGATACGCAGTATTTT. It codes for CASSPGTSASDTQYF.